These T cell receptor beta chains were read from a single sample in a study of beta chain features in type 1 diabetes. Method: immunoSEQ multiplex PCR; TCRdb's copy keeps in-frame clones and lacks some. This repertoire shows hundreds of thousands of clones, about 32% found once; its top ten account for about 0.065%. The sample was naive CD4+ T cells from blood. The receptors originated from a man younger than 30 in good health. Each CDR3 is given with its conserved first and last residue. The order of the fields is V gene, J gene, clone size, D gene, CDR3 protein, CDR3 DNA. A D gene is named only where the DNA matches it firmly. Size is stated for part of the rows, as once, few or many counts, or as a class when the clone is expanded.

V: TRBV4-3; J: TRBJ2-1; size: once; D: TRBD2; CDR3: CASSQGLGLAYAEQFF; DNA: TGCGCCAGCAGCCAAGGGTTAGGACTAGCGTACGCTGAGCAGTTCTTC
V: TRBV30; J: TRBJ2-1; size: once; D: TRBD2; CDR3: CAWSVLAGGNEQFF; DNA: TGTGCCTGGAGTGTACTAGCGGGGGGAAATGAGCAGTTCTTC
V: TRBV6-6; J: TRBJ2-3; size: -; D: -; CDR3: CASSYPLQEDTQYF; DNA: TGTGCCAGCAGTTACCCCCTGCAGGAAGATACGCAGTATTTT
V: TRBV7-3; J: TRBJ2-1; size: -; D: -; CDR3: CASSYDYNEQFF; DNA: TGTGCCAGCAGCTACGACTACAATGAGCAGTTCTTC
V: TRBV5-1; J: TRBJ2-2; size: -; D: -; CDR3: CASSPQGNTGELFF; DNA: TGCGCCAGCAGCCCTCAGGGGAACACCGGGGAGCTGTTTTTT
V: TRBV7-2; J: TRBJ2-1; size: -; D: TRBD2; CDR3: CASSARTGTSGANEQFF; DNA: TGTGCCAGCAGCGCTCGAACCGGGACTAGCGGAGCTAATGAGCAGTTCTTC
V: TRBV4-3; J: TRBJ2-3; size: -; D: -; CDR3: CASSQGGDSGTDTQYF; DNA: TGCGCCAGCAGCCAGGGGGGGGACAGTGGCACAGATACGCAGTATTTT
V: TRBV27; J: TRBJ1-4; size: -; D: -; CDR3: CASSLSGGGRKLFF; DNA: TGTGCCAGCAGTTTATCTGGGGGCGGGAGAAAACTGTTTTTT
V: TRBV30; J: TRBJ2-7; size: -; D: TRBD2; CDR3: CAWSVKAGGHEQYF; DNA: TGTGCCTGGAGTGTAAAAGCGGGAGGCCACGAGCAGTACTTC
V: TRBV19; J: TRBJ2-1; size: once; D: TRBD2; CDR3: CASSIAGTSGRGEQFF; DNA: TGTGCCAGTAGTATAGCCGGGACTAGTGGAAGGGGTGAGCAGTTCTTC
V: TRBV19; J: TRBJ2-3; size: -; D: -; CDR3: CASSPSLDRILSTDTQYF; DNA: TGTGCCAGTAGCCCTTCCTTGGACCGCATCCTTAGCACAGATACGCAGTATTTT
V: TRBV7-2; J: TRBJ2-3; size: -; D: TRBD2; CDR3: CASSLQTSGRTDTQYF; DNA: TGTGCCAGCAGCTTACAAACTAGCGGACGCACAGATACGCAGTATTTT
V: TRBV5-1; J: TRBJ2-6; size: -; D: -; CDR3: CASSSIGYSGANVLTF; DNA: TGCGCCAGCAGCTCCATTGGGTACTCTGGGGCCAACGTCCTGACTTTC
V: TRBV7-2; J: TRBJ2-7; size: -; D: TRBD2; CDR3: CASSSVGLDSYEQYF; DNA: TGTGCCAGCAGCTCAGTCGGACTAGACTCCTACGAGCAGTACTTC
V: TRBV6-1; J: TRBJ2-2; size: few; D: TRBD2; CDR3: CASTRAGGRTGELFF; DNA: TGTGCCAGCACCAGAGCGGGAGGGCGGACCGGGGAGCTGTTTTTT
V: TRBV11-1; J: TRBJ2-1; size: -; D: -; CDR3: CASSPRRESYNEQFF; DNA: TGTGCCAGCAGCCCCAGAAGGGAATCCTACAATGAGCAGTTCTTC
V: TRBV28; J: TRBJ2-4; size: few; D: -; CDR3: CVSGAKNIQYF; DNA: TGCGTCTCGGGAGCCAAAAACATTCAGTACTTC
V: TRBV5-6; J: TRBJ1-2; size: -; D: -; CDR3: CASTRDANYGYTF; DNA: TGTGCCAGCACCAGGGATGCTAACTATGGCTACACCTTC
V: TRBV19; J: TRBJ1-5; size: -; D: -; CDR3: CASSIRGNQPQHF; DNA: TGTGCCAGTAGTATACGGGGCAATCAGCCCCAGCATTTT
V: TRBV30; J: TRBJ2-5; size: few; D: -; CDR3: CAWIRTQETQYF; DNA: TGTGCCTGGATACGGACTCAAGAGACCCAGTACTTC
V: TRBV30; J: TRBJ2-1; size: -; D: TRBD2; CDR3: CAWSPIVSLAGERYNEQFF; DNA: TGTGCCTGGAGCCCCATAGTGAGTCTAGCGGGAGAAAGGTACAATGAGCAGTTCTTC
V: TRBV4-2; J: TRBJ2-2; size: few; D: -; CDR3: CASSRRTNTGELFF; DNA: TGTGCCAGCAGCCGACGGACGAACACCGGGGAGCTGTTTTTT
V: TRBV9; J: TRBJ2-3; size: -; D: -; CDR3: CASSVAGGAALPDTQYF; DNA: TGTGCCAGCAGCGTAGCGGGCGGGGCGGCCCTTCCAGATACGCAGTATTTT
V: TRBV27; J: TRBJ1-5; size: -; D: -; CDR3: CASSFGGAGGQPQHF; DNA: TGTGCCAGCAGTTTCGGTGGGGCCGGTGGTCAGCCCCAGCATTTT
V: TRBV9; J: TRBJ2-7; size: -; D: -; CDR3: CASSVEVGAAEQYF; DNA: TGTGCCAGCAGCGTAGAGGTGGGGGCCGCCGAGCAGTACTTC
V: TRBV29-1; J: TRBJ1-1; size: -; D: -; CDR3: CSVDRRGATEAFF; DNA: TGCAGCGTTGACCGTCGGGGGGCCACTGAAGCTTTCTTT
V: TRBV7-3; J: TRBJ2-3; size: -; D: -; CDR3: CASSSYSDTQYF; DNA: TGTGCCAGCAGCTCTTACTCAGATACGCAGTATTTT
V: TRBV28; J: TRBJ1-3; size: -; D: -; CDR3: CASSLFRRIGNTIYF; DNA: TGTGCCAGCAGTTTATTCAGACGGATTGGAAACACCATATATTTT
V: TRBV6-6; J: TRBJ2-7; size: few; D: TRBD2; CDR3: CASSYSLAGATEQYF; DNA: TGTGCCAGCAGTTACTCACTAGCGGGAGCCACCGAGCAGTACTTC
V: TRBV29-1; J: TRBJ2-5; size: -; D: TRBD1; CDR3: CSVRGQSQETQYF; DNA: TGCAGCGTTAGGGGACAGAGTCAAGAGACCCAGTACTTC
V: TRBV4-2; J: TRBJ2-5; size: few; D: TRBD1; CDR3: CASSRSDRAGETQYF; DNA: TGTGCCAGCAGCCGATCGGACAGGGCGGGAGAGACCCAGTACTTC
V: TRBV2; J: TRBJ2-7; size: -; D: -; CDR3: CATQLRAVYEQYF; DNA: TGTGCCACCCAACTTAGGGCTGTCTACGAGCAGTACTTC
V: TRBV21-1; J: TRBJ2-7; size: many; D: -; CDR3: CASSKDAGAF; DNA: TGTGCCAGCAGCAAAGACGCAGGGGCCTTC
V: TRBV5-1; J: TRBJ1-4; size: -; D: -; CDR3: CASSLRPGNEKLFF; DNA: TGCGCCAGCAGCCTACGACCGGGCAATGAAAAACTGTTTTTT
V: TRBV7-9; J: TRBJ1-1; size: few; D: -; CDR3: CASSLGASEAFF; DNA: TGTGCCAGCAGCTTAGGTGCCAGTGAAGCTTTCTTT
V: TRBV6-5; J: TRBJ2-1; size: -; D: -; CDR3: CASSYSGTPGNEQFF; DNA: TGTGCCAGCAGTTACTCGGGGACACCCGGGAATGAGCAGTTCTTC
V: TRBV10-3; J: TRBJ2-5; size: -; D: -; CDR3: CAISRSSGFQETQYF; DNA: TGTGCCATCAGCCGGTCTTCGGGCTTTCAAGAGACCCAGTACTTC
V: TRBV9; J: TRBJ1-2; size: few; D: TRBD1; CDR3: CASTHDRGNYGYTF; DNA: TGTGCCAGCACCCACGACAGGGGAAACTATGGCTACACCTTC
V: TRBV7-2; J: TRBJ2-1; size: few; D: TRBD1; CDR3: CASSLSIRTGRFF; DNA: TGTGCCAGCAGCTTATCCATCAGGACAGGGAGATTCTTC
V: TRBV7-8; J: TRBJ2-5; size: -; D: TRBD2; CDR3: CASSPSGRGETQYF; DNA: TGTGCCAGCAGCCCTAGCGGGAGAGGGGAGACCCAGTACTTC
V: TRBV5-5; J: TRBJ2-7; size: few; D: -; CDR3: CASSFVGLSSYEQYF; DNA: TGTGCCAGCAGCTTCGTAGGACTGAGCTCCTACGAGCAGTACTTC
V: TRBV28; J: TRBJ2-3; size: -; D: -; CDR3: CASSLAIPDTQYF; DNA: TGTGCCAGCAGTTTAGCAATCCCAGATACGCAGTATTTT
V: TRBV25-1; J: TRBJ1-3; size: -; D: -; CDR3: CASSERRNTIYF; DNA: TGTGCCAGCAGTGAACGCAGAAACACCATATATTTT
V: TRBV30; J: TRBJ2-7; size: once; D: TRBD2; CDR3: CAWSVGGAAAEQYF; DNA: TGTGCCTGGAGTGTCGGGGGGGCTGCGGCCGAGCAGTACTTC
V: TRBV5-1; J: TRBJ2-5; size: -; D: TRBD2; CDR3: CASSPLPSGEETQYF; DNA: TGCGCCAGCAGCCCGCTCCCTAGCGGGGAAGAGACCCAGTACTTC